Listed below are T cell receptor beta chains from one sample, sequenced in a study of cytomegalovirus exposure and HLA in healthy donors. Libraries were prepared by immunoSEQ multiplex PCR; TCRdb keeps only in-frame clonotypes and omits some of them. This sample carries approximately 140,000 clones, roughly three quarters of them seen once, and the ten largest clones take 3.5%. The sequenced material came from PBMCs. The receptors derive from a human donor in good health. Each CDR3 is given with its conserved first and last residue. The D gene is left open where the match is weak. Clone size is shown for a subset of rows, as once, few, many or a class of expanded clone.

v_call	d_call	clone_size	j_call	cdr3_nt	cdr3_aa
TRBV5-1	TRBD2	NA	TRBJ2-1	TGCGCCAGCAGCTTGGCCCGGGGGGTGGTCTACAATGAGCAGTTCTTC	CASSLARGVVYNEQFF
TRBV7-6	NA	NA	TRBJ2-1	TGTGCCAGCAGCTTAGGATGGAGTAGCTCCTACAATGAGCAGTTCTTC	CASSLGWSSSYNEQFF
TRBV7-2	NA	NA	TRBJ2-3	TGTGCCAGCAGCCCAACAGATACGCAGTATTTT	CASSPTDTQYF
TRBV9	NA	once	TRBJ2-3	TGTGCCAGCAGCACCCCGGGACTCAGCACAGATACGCAGTATTTT	CASSTPGLSTDTQYF
TRBV7-2	NA	many	TRBJ2-1	TGTGCCAGCAGCTTAGGTCCGGGGCGGGGATACAATGAGCAGTTCTTC	CASSLGPGRGYNEQFF
TRBV30	TRBD1	few	TRBJ2-1	TGTGCCTGGAGCGGAGCAGGGGGTCTGGACGATGAGCAGTTCTTC	CAWSGAGGLDDEQFF
TRBV7-6	TRBD1	once	TRBJ1-1	TGTGCCAGCAGCTTGAGGGACAGGGGTACTGAAGCTTTCTTT	CASSLRDRGTEAFF
TRBV6-1	TRBD1	once	TRBJ1-5	TGTGCCAGCAGTGAAGCGTCGCAGGGGGGACGGCCCCAGCATTTT	CASSEASQGGRPQHF
TRBV18	NA	once	TRBJ1-4	TGTGCCAGCTCACCTGTCAGGTCAACTAATGAAAAACTGTTTTTT	CASSPVRSTNEKLFF
TRBV2	NA	NA	TRBJ1-6	TGTGCCAGCAGTGGCGTCGACTGGAGGGGAGGGTCCTATAATTCACCCCTCCACTTT	CASSGVDWRGGSYNSPLHF
TRBV5-1	NA	few	TRBJ2-3	TGCGCCAGCAGCTTGGGGGGAGGCACAGATACGCAGTATTTT	CASSLGGGTDTQYF
TRBV5-1	NA	NA	TRBJ2-3	TGCGCCAGCAGCTTGATCTATTCCACAGATACGCAGTATTTT	CASSLIYSTDTQYF
TRBV18	TRBD1	NA	TRBJ2-2	TGTGCCAGCCCTGCCGCTTATACGCCGGGACAGGGGAGCACCGGGGAGCTGTTTTTT	CASPAAYTPGQGSTGELFF
TRBV15	NA	NA	TRBJ1-2	TGTGCCACCAGCAGAGATCTCGGGGGAAATGGCTACACCTTC	CATSRDLGGNGYTF
TRBV6-1	TRBD1	once	TRBJ1-4	TGTGCCAGCCTAGGGACAGCAACTAATGAAAAACTGTTTTTT	CASLGTATNEKLFF